These 20 T cell receptor beta chains originate from one sample sequenced in a study of beta chain features in type 1 diabetes. Reverse transcribing all isolated RNA meant expressed TCRB transcripts were sequenced. The repertoire was sequenced with immunoSEQ multiplex PCR; TCRdb's copy has only in-frame clones and lacks some. Among fewer than 200,000 clones, 10% to 15% were seen once, and the ten largest hold approximately 0.62%. The sequencing input was central memory CD4+ T cells from blood. The receptors were gathered from a woman aged 18 to 35 in good health.

V gene TRBV9 combines with J gene TRBJ1-3; no clear D. This CDR3 is built from 14 residues. Germline assignment: CDR1 SGDLS and CDR2 YYNGEE. V dropped 0 bases and J dropped 2 bases, with 6 bases sitting between them. The CDR3 here is CASSVVGAGNTIYF. The CDR3 bases are TGTGCCAGCAGCGTAGTGGGAGCTGGAAACACCATATATTTT.

This chain uses TRBV29-1 with TRBJ1-1; D is unresolved. This CDR3 has 13 amino acids. In germline, CDR1 is SQVTM, CDR2 ANQGSEA. Trimming removed 5 bases from V and 0 bases from J, with 10 bases in between. In DNA, the CDR3 is TGCAGCGTTTACCAGTCGATGAACACTGAAGCTTTCTTT. It yields the protein CSVYQSMNTEAFF. Full variable domain (remainder filled in from reference TRBV29-1 and TRBJ1-1): SAVISQKPSRDICQRGTSLTIQCQVDSQVTMMFWYRQQPGQSLTLIATANQGSEATYESGFVIDKFPISRPNLTFSTLTVSNMSPEDSSIYLCSVYQSMNTEAFFGQGTRLTVV.

In DNA form, the CDR3 reads TGTGCCAGCAGATCCGGGACAGGATGGGGCTACACCTTC. Translating it yields CASRSGTGWGYTF. The J gene is TRBJ1-2, the V gene TRBV5-4; TRBD1 matches 8 bases. Germline V gene lookup returns CDR1 SGHNT and CDR2 YYREEE (reference sequence). The V segment lost 5 bases and the J segment 8 bases; nucleotides outside the gene matches: 8. The CDR3 length is 13 residues.

The chain has TRBV6-1 and TRBJ1-1; D call uncertain. V shed 5 bases and J shed 0 bases, with 7 bases lying between them. The V gene's germline CDR1 is MNHNS and CDR2 SASEGT. The CDR3 runs 13 residues. Here the CDR3 DNA reads TGTGCCAGCAGTACAGACCTGAACACTGAAGCTTTCTTT. Protein product: CASSTDLNTEAFF.

This clone was picked up a small number of times. The CDR3 DNA reads as TGTGCCAGCAGCCCCGGGACAGGGAGGAACACTGAAGCTTTCTTT. Translation gives CASSPGTGRNTEAFF. The chain employs TRBV4-2 and TRBJ1-1, with 9 bases identical to TRBD1. The V gene end was trimmed by 4 bases and the J gene end by 1 base; junction bases not matched to a gene: 4. The germline CDR1 and CDR2 sequences are LGHNA and YNFKEQ. The CDR3 length is 15 residues.

The chain is built from TRBV11-2 and TRBJ2-7; 12 bases fit TRBD2. The CDR3 spans 16 residues. V lost 2 bases and J lost 2; bases outside the gene matches: 4. Germline V lookup: CDR1 SGHAT, CDR2 FQNNGV. The CDR3: CASSLLGLAGAYEQYF. CDR3 DNA sequence: TGTGCCAGCAGCTTATTGGGACTAGCGGGTGCCTACGAGCAGTACTTC. The whole variable domain, remainder taken from reference TRBV11-2 and TRBJ2-7, is EAGVAQSPRYKIIEKRQSVAFWCNPISGHATLYWYQQILGQGPKLLIQFQNNGVVDDSQLPKDRFSAERLKGVDSTLKIQPAKLEDSAVYLCASSLLGLAGAYEQYFGPGTRLTVT.

The J gene is TRBJ1-1, the V gene TRBV6-4; 8 nucleotides align to TRBD1. With 2 bases clipped from V and 0 bases from J, the junction kept 5 bases outside the gene matches. This CDR3 contains 16 residues. From germline, CDR1 is MRHNA and CDR2 SNTAGT. DNA for the CDR3: TGTGCCAGCAGTGACGTTCAACAGGGGGTGAACACTGAAGCTTTCTTT. Encoded protein: CASSDVQQGVNTEAFF.

The CDR3 protein is CAISERPGEEQFF. The CDR3 nucleotides read TGTGCCATCAGTGAGAGGCCGGGAGAGGAGCAGTTCTTC. V is TRBV10-3 and J is TRBJ2-1; D is possibly TRBD2 (6 bases). The CDR3 loop spans 13 amino acids. The V gene's germline CDR1 is ENHRY and CDR2 SYGVKD. The V end was cut by 2 bases, the J end by 10 bases, with 12 bases between.

CDR3 nucleotides: TGTGCCAGCTCACTACGGACTAGCGGGAGTCCGGAGACCCAGTACTTC. This gives the protein CASSLRTSGSPETQYF. V gene TRBV18 combines with J gene TRBJ2-5; 13 bases are a match to TRBD2. This CDR3 has 16 residues. V lost 4 bases and J lost 5; bases outside the gene matches: 7. Germline-derived CDR1 and CDR2 are KGHSH and LQKENI. Complete variable domain (other parts from reference TRBV18 and TRBJ2-5): NAGVMQNPRHLVRRRGQEARLRCSPMKGHSHVYWYRQLPEEGLKFMVYLQKENIIDESGMPKERFSAEFPKEGPSILRIQQVVRGDSAAYFCASSLRTSGSPETQYFGPGTRLLVL.

The chain carries TRBV2 and TRBJ1-2, with D perhaps matching TRBD1 (6 bases). The germline gives CDR1 SNHLY, CDR2 FYNNEI. CDR3 size: 14 residues. V was trimmed by 6 bases and J by 3 bases, leaving 14 bases between them. The CDR3 protein is CASSQTGTYYGYTF. Here the CDR3 DNA reads TGTGCCAGCAGCCAAACAGGGACCTACTATGGCTACACCTTC.

This clone was observed a handful of times. The rearrangement links TRBV18 to TRBJ2-1, with D maybe TRBD2 (6 bases). Germline assignment: CDR1 KGHSH and CDR2 LQKENI. This CDR3 comprises 17 residues. Trimming took 4 bases from V and 0 from J, leaving 16 bases between them. The CDR3, as DNA: TGTGCCAGCTCACGTGTCCGGGACTCCAGCTCCTACAATGAGCAGTTCTTC. It codes for CASSRVRDSSSYNEQFF.

In its sample, this clone was seen a few times. The J gene is TRBJ2-7, the V gene TRBV4-3; no clear D. Trimming pared 3 bases from V and 3 bases from J, leaving 18 bases between. CDR3 length: 16 amino acids. Germline assignment: CDR1 LGHNA and CDR2 YSLEER. CDR3 coding DNA: TGCGCCAGCAGCCAGGGCACCAACCGCCTGAACTACGAGCAGTACTTC. Its protein product is CASSQGTNRLNYEQYF.

This clone was counted only a few times. The chain joins TRBV5-6 to TRBJ2-7; 7 bases match TRBD2. V shed 3 bases and J 6 bases; nucleotides not matched to a gene: 12. CDR3 length: 15 residues. Germline CDR1 is SGHDT and CDR2 is YYEEEE. The CDR3 reads CASSSTEAGSLEQYF. The CDR3 DNA is TGTGCCAGCAGCTCAACGGAAGCGGGAAGTCTCGAGCAGTACTTC.

In its sample, this clone was seen many times. This sequence joins TRBV9 and TRBJ1-5; TRBD1 agrees at 12 bases. J gave up 2 bases and V 5 bases, and 8 bases lay outside the gene matches. This CDR3 is 17 amino acids long. Germline lookup yields CDR1 SGDLS and CDR2 YYNGEE. The CDR3 bases are TGTGCCAGCAGGGACCGGGACAGGGGGCTTCGCAATCAGCCCCAGCATTTT. This encodes CASRDRDRGLRNQPQHF. The entire variable domain, with the rest obtained from reference TRBV9 and TRBJ1-5, is as follows: DSGVTQTPKHLITATGQRVTLRCSPRSGDLSVYWYQQSLDQGLQFLIQYYNGEERAKGNILERFSAQQFPDLHSELNLSSLELGDSALYFCASRDRDRGLRNQPQHFGDGTRLSIL.

The rearrangement uses TRBV5-1 and TRBJ2-7; 10 positions match TRBD2. V shed 0 bases, J shed 6 bases, and the junction held 6 bases outside the gene matches. This CDR3 is 15 amino acids long. Germline V gene data show CDR1 as SGHRS and CDR2 as YFSETQ. The CDR3 coding sequence is TGCGCCAGCAGCTTGGTTGGTAGCGGGAGGCTCGAGCAGTACTTC. Protein product: CASSLVGSGRLEQYF.

This clone showed up many times. The rearrangement links TRBV13 to TRBJ2-1; D might be TRBD1 (6 bases). Trimming removed 5 bases from V and 9 bases from J, with 17 bases in between. Per the germline V gene, CDR1 is PRHDT and CDR2 is FYEKMQ (reference sequence). This CDR3 has 14 residues. The CDR3 reads CASSAWDTVGEQFF. CDR3 bases: TGTGCCAGCAGCGCTTGGGACACTGTGGGTGAGCAGTTCTTC.

The chain combines TRBV28 with TRBJ2-5; TRBD2 aligns across 12 bases. The germline V gene encodes CDR1 MDHEN and CDR2 SYDVKM. Losses at the gene ends were 4 bases for V and 5 bases for J; bases not matched to a gene: 8. This CDR3 has 16 amino acids. CDR3 in DNA: TGTGCCAGCAGTTCCCCGGGGACTAGCGGGCGGGAGACCCAGTACTTC. Translation: CASSSPGTSGRETQYF.

This clone has a handful of counts. V gene TRBV15 combines with J gene TRBJ1-3, with D tentatively TRBD1 (5 bases). The CDR3 length is 14 residues. Trimming took off 0 bases at V and 7 bases at J, with 10 bases between the two ends. CDR1 LNHNV and CDR2 YYDKDF come from the germline V gene (reference sequence). CDR3 loop: CATSRDPGGNTIYF. The CDR3 region has the DNA TGTGCCACCAGCAGAGATCCCGGGGGGAACACCATATATTTT.

This clone was found a few times. The chain links TRBV28 to TRBJ2-2; D might be TRBD2 (5 bases). From germline, CDR1 is MDHEN and CDR2 SYDVKM. The CDR3 has 16 amino acids. The V gene lost 4 bases and the J gene lost 0 bases, with 12 bases spanning the gap. The CDR3 DNA follows: TGTGCCAGCAGTTCTCGACTAACTACGAACACCGGGGAGCTGTTTTTT. This translates into CASSSRLTTNTGELFF. The full variable domain, in which reference TRBV28 and TRBJ2-2 provide the parts outside the CDR3, is DVKVTQSSRYLVKRTGEKVFLECVQDMDHENMFWYRQDPGLGLRLIYFSYDVKMKEKGDIPEGYSVSREKKERFSLILESASTNQTSMYLCASSSRLTTNTGELFFGEGSRLTVL.

This chain joins TRBV5-4 and TRBJ2-5; D might be TRBD2 (7 bases). CDR1 is SGHNT and CDR2 is YYREEE in the germline V gene (reference sequence). V was clipped by 0 bases and J by 0 bases, with 12 bases between them. This CDR3 has 16 amino acids. CDR3 nucleotides: TGTGCCAGCAGCTTGGAACGGGGGGCTAACCAAGAGACCCAGTACTTC. It is translated as CASSLERGANQETQYF.